This note documents a single T cell receptor beta chain sequence. This entry comes from a study of blood T cell repertoires in COVID-19. Study-level background: Samples representing acute and convalescent COVID-19 were sourced from the United States, Italy and Spain.

Data came from immunoSEQ multiplex PCR; TCRdb stores just in-frame clones and leaves some out. The repertoire holds more than 300,000 clones, with 91% as singletons. V lost 5 bases and J lost 1; bases outside the gene matches: 7. CDR1 is WNHNN, CDR2 SYGVQD, per germline (reference sequence). This CDR3 is built from 15 residues. Material for sequencing was peripheral blood. This chain uses TRBV10-1 with TRBJ2-5; 7 bases align to TRBD1. This clonotype originated in a woman younger than 35 who had recovered from COVID-19. This CDR3 is CASSPTGSGQETQYF. In DNA, the CDR3 is TGCGCCAGCAGTCCGACAGGGAGCGGCCAAGAGACCCAGTACTTC.